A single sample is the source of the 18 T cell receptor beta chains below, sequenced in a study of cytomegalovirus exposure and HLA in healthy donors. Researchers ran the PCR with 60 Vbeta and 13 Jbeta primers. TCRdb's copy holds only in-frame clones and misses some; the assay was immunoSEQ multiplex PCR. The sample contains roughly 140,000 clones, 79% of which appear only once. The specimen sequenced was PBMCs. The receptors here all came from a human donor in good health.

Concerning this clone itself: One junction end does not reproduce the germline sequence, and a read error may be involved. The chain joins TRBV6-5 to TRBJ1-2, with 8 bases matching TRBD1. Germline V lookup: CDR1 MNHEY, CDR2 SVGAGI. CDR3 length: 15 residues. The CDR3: CASSYEAGGNSGYPF. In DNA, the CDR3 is TGTGCCAGCAGTTACGAGGCAGGGGGCAACTCTGGCTACCCCTTC.

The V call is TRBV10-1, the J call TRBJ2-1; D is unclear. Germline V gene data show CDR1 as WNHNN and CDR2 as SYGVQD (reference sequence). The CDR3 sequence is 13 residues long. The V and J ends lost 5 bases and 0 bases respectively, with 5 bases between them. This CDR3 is CASSLSSYNEQFF. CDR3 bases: TGCGCCAGCAGTCTTAGCTCCTACAATGAGCAGTTCTTC.

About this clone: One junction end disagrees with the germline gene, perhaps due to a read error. CDR3 in amino acids: CASSIGNANYGHTF. As DNA, the CDR3 is TGCGCCAGCAGCATCGGCAACGCTAACTATGGCCACACCTTC. The V gene is TRBV5-1, the J gene TRBJ1-2; D is undetermined. The CDR3 runs 14 residues. Germline V gene lookup returns CDR1 SGHRS and CDR2 YFSETQ. The complete variable domain, with remaining parts taken from reference TRBV5-1 and TRBJ1-2, reads KAGVTQTPRYLIKTRGQQVTLSCSPISGHRSVSWYQQTPGQGLQFLFEYFSETQRNKGNFPGRFSGRQFSNSRSEMNVSTLELGDSALYLCASSIGNANYGHTFGSGTRLTVV.

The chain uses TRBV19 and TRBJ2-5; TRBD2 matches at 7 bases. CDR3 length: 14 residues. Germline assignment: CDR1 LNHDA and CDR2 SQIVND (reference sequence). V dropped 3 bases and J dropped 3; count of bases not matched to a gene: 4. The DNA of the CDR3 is TGTGCCAGTAGTATCTGGGCGGGAGAAGAGACCCAGTACTTC. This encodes CASSIWAGEETQYF.

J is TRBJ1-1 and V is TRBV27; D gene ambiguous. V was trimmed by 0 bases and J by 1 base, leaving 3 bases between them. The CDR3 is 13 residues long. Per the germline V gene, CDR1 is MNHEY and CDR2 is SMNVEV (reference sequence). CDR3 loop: CASSLSRNTEAFF. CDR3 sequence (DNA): TGTGCCAGCAGTTTATCTAGGAACACTGAAGCTTTCTTT.

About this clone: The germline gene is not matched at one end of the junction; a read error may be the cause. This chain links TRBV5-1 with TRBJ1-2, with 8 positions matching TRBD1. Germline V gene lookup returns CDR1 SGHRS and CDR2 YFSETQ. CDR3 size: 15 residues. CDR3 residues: CASSLAAGGARGYPF. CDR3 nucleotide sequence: TGCGCCAGCAGCTTGGCGGCAGGGGGCGCCCGGGGCTACCCCTTC.

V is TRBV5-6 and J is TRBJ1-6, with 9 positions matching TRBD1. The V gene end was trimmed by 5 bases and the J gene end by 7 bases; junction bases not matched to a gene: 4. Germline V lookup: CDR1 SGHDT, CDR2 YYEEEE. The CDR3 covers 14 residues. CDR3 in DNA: TGTGCCAGCAGGACCGGACAGGGGAATTCACCCCTCCACTTT. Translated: CASRTGQGNSPLHF. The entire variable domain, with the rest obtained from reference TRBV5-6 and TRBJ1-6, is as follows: DAGVTQSPTHLIKTRGQQVTLRCSPKSGHDTVSWYQQALGQGPQFIFQYYEEEERQRGNFPDRFSGHQFPNYSSELNVNALLLGDSALYLCASRTGQGNSPLHFGNGTRLTVT.

CDR3 residues: CASRRGQGNEQFF. The CDR3 DNA sequence: TGTGCCAGCAGGCGAGGACAGGGAAATGAGCAGTTCTTC. V gene TRBV6-5 combines with J gene TRBJ2-1; 8 nucleotides match TRBD1. The CDR3 consists of 13 residues. The V segment lost 6 bases and the J segment 7 bases; nucleotides outside the gene matches: 5. The germline V gene has CDR1 MNHEY and CDR2 SVGAGI.

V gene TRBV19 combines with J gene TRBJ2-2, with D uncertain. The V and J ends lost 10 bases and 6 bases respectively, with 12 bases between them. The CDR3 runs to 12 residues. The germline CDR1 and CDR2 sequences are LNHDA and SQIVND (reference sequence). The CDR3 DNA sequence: TGTGCCACCACCCAAGGAGCCGGGGAGCTGTTTTTT. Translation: CATTQGAGELFF.

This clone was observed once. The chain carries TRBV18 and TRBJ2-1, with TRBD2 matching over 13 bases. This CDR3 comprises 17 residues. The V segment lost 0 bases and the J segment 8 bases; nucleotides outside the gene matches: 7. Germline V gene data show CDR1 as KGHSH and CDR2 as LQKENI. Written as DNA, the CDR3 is TGTGCCAGCTCACCACCGGCGACTAGCGGGAGGTGGGATGAGCAGTTCTTC. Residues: CASSPPATSGRWDEQFF.

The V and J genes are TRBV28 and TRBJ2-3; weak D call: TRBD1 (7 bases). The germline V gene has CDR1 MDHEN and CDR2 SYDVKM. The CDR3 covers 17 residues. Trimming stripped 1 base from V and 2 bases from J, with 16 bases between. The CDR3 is CASSLYPGGSLTDTQYF. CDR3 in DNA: TGTGCCAGCAGTTTATATCCAGGGGGGTCCCTCACAGATACGCAGTATTTT. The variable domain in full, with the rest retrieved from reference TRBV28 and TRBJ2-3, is DVKVTQSSRYLVKRTGEKVFLECVQDMDHENMFWYRQDPGLGLRLIYFSYDVKMKEKGDIPEGYSVSREKKERFSLILESASTNQTSMYLCASSLYPGGSLTDTQYFGPGTRLTVL.

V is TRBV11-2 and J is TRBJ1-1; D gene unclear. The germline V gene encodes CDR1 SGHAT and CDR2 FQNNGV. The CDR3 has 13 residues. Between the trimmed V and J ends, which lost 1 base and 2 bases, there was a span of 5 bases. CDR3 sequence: CASSLVGNTEAFF. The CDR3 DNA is TGTGCCAGCAGCTTAGTGGGCAACACTGAAGCTTTCTTT.

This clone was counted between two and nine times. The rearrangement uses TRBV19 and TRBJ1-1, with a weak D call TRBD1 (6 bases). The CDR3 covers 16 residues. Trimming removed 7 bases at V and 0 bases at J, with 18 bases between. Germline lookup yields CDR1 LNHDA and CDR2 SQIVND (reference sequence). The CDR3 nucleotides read TGTGCCAGTACCCCCCGGCAGGGGAACATGAACACTGAAGCTTTCTTT. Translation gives CASTPRQGNMNTEAFF.

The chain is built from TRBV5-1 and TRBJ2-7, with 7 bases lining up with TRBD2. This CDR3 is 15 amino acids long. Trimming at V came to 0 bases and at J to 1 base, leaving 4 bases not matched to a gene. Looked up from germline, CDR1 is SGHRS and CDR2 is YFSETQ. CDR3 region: CASSLGLADSYEQYF. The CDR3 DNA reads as TGCGCCAGCAGCTTGGGCCTAGCGGATTCCTACGAGCAGTACTTC.

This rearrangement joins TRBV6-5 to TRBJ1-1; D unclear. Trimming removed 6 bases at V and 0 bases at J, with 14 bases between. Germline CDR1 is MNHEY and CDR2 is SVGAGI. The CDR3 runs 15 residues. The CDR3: CASRPAALVNTEAFF. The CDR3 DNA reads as TGTGCCAGCAGACCGGCGGCGCTGGTGAACACTGAAGCTTTCTTT.

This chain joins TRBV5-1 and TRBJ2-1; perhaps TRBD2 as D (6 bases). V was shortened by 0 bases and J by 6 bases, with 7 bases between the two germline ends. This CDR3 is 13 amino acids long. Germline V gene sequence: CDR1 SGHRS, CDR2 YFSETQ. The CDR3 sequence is CASSLAGGNEQFF. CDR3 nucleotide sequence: TGCGCCAGCAGCTTGGCCGGGGGCAATGAGCAGTTCTTC. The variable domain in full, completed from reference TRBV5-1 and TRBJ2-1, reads KAGVTQTPRYLIKTRGQQVTLSCSPISGHRSVSWYQQTPGQGLQFLFEYFSETQRNKGNFPGRFSGRQFSNSRSEMNVSTLELGDSALYLCASSLAGGNEQFFGPGTRLTVL.

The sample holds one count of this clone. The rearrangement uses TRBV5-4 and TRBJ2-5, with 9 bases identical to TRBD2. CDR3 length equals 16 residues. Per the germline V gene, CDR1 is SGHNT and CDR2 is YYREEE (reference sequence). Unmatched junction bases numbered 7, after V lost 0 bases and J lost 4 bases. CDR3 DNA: TGTGCCAGCAGCTTGGAACGGCGGGAGGGCCCAGAGACCCAGTACTTC. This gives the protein CASSLERREGPETQYF.

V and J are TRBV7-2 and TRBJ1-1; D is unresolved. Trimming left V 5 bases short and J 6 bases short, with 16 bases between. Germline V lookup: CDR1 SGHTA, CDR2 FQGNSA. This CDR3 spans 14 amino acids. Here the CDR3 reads CASSPLGSAPEAFF. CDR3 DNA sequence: TGTGCCAGCAGCCCCCTGGGCTCAGCTCCTGAAGCTTTCTTT.